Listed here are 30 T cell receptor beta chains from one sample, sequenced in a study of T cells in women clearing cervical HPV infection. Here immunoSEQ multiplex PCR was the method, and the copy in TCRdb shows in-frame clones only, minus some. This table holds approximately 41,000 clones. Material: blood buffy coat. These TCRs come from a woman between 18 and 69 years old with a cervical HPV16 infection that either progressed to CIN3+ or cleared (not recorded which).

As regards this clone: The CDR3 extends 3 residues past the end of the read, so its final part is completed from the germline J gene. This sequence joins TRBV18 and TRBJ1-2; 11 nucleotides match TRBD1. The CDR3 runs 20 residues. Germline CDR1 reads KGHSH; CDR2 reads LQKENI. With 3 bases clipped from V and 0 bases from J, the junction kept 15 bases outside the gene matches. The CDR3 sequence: CASSPSPGTGGPTANYGYTF. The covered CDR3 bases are TGTGCCAGCTCACCCTCCCCAGGGACAGGGGGTCCCACCGCTAACTATGGC.

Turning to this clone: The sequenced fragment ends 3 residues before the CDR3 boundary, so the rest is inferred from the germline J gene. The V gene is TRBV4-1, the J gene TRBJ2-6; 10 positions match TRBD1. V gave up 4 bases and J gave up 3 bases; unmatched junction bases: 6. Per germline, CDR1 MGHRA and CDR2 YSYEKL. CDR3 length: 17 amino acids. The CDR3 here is CASSPTGGAGGANVLTF. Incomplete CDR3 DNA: TGCGCCAGCAGCCCGACAGGGGGCGCGGGTGGGGCCAACGTC.

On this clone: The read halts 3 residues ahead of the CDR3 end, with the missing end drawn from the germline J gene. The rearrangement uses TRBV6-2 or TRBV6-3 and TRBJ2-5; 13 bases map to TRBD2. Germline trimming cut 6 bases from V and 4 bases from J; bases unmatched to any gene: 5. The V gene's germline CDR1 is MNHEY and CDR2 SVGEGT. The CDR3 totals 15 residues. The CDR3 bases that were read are TGTGCCAGCAGACAACTAGCGGGGGGGCCAGAGACC. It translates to CASRQLAGGPET. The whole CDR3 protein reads CASRQLAGGPETQYF.

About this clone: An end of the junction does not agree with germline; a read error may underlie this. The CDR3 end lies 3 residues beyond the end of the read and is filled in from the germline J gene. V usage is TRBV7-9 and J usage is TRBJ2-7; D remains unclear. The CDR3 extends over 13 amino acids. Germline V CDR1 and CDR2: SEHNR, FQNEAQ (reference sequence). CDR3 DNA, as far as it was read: TGTTCCAGCAGCCGATTCACAGCCTACGAG. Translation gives CSSSRFTAYE. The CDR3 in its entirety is CSSSRFTAYEQYF.

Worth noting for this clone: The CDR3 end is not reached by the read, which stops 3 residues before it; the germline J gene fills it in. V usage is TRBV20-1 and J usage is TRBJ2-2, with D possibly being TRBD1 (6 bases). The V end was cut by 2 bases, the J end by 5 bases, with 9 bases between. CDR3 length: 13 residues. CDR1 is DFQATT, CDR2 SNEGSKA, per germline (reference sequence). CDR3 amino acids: CSARKGVTGELFF. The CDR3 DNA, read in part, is TGCAGTGCTAGAAAGGGGGTGACCGGGGAG.

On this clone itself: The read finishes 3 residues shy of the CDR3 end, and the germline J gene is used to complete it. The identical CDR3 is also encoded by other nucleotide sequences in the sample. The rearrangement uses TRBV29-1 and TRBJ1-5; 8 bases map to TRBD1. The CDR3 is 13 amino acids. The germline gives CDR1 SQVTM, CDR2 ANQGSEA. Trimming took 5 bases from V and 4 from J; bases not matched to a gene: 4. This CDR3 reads CSVRTGLNQPQHF. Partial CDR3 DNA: TGCAGCGTTCGGACAGGGTTAAATCAGCCC.

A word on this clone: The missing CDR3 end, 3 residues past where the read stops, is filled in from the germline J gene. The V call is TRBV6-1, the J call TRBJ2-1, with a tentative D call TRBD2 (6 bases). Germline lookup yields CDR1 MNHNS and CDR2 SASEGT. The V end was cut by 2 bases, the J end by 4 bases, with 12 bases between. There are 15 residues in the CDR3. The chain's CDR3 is CASSESRDFYNEQFF. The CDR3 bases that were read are TGTGCCAGCAGTGAAAGCCGGGACTTTTACAATGAG.

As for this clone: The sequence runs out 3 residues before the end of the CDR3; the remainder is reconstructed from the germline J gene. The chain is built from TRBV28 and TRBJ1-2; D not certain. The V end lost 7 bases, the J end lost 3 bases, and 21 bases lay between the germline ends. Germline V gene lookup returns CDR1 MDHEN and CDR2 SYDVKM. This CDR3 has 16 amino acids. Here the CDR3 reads CASTLRGLLPDYGYTF. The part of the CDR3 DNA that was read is TGTGCCAGCACCCTTCGGGGTTTGCTACCAGACTATGGC.

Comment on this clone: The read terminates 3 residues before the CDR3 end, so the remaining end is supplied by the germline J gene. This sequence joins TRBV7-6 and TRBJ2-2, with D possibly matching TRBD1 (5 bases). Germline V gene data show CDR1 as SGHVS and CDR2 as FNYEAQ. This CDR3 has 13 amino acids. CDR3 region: CASSTFDSYELFF. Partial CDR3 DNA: TGTGCCAGCAGCACCTTTGACAGTTATGAG.

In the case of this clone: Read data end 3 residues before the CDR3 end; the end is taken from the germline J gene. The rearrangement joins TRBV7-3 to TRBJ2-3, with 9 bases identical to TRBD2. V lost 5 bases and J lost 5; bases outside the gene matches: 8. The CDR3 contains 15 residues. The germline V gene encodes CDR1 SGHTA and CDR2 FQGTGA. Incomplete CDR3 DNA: TGTGCCAGCAGCCCCGTAGCGGGGGAGGTAGATACG. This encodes CASSPVAGEVDT. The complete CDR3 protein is CASSPVAGEVDTQYF.

The part of the CDR3 DNA that was read is TGTGCCAGCAGCTCCCTCGGTGAA. Its translation is CASSSLGE. The entire CDR3 protein reads CASSSLGEAFF. This chain connects TRBV7-8 to TRBJ1-1; D is unclear. The read gets to within 3 residues of the CDR3 end, and the germline J gene fills in the rest. There are 11 residues in the CDR3. CDR1 and CDR2 (germline): SGHVS, FQNEAQ. V gave up 4 bases and J gave up 7 bases, with 7 bases separating them.

CDR3 loop: CASSIGGDTQYF. CDR3 bases read: TGTGCCAGTAGTATCGGGGGAGATACG. The chain employs TRBV19 and TRBJ2-3, with D possibly TRBD2 on 6 matching bases. The read ends 3 residues before the CDR3 terminus; that terminus is restored from the germline J gene. Germline V lookup: CDR1 LNHDA, CDR2 SQIVND (reference sequence). The CDR3 length is 12 residues. The V end lost 3 bases, the J end lost 5 bases, and 6 bases lay between the germline ends.

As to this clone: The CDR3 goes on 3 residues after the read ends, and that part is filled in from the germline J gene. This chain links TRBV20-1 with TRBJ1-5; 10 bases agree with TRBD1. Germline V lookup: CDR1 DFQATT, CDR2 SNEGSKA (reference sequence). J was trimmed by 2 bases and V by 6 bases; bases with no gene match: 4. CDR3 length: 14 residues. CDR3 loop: CSAWTGGGNQPQHF. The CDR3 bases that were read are TGCAGTGCCTGGACAGGGGGTGGCAATCAGCCC.

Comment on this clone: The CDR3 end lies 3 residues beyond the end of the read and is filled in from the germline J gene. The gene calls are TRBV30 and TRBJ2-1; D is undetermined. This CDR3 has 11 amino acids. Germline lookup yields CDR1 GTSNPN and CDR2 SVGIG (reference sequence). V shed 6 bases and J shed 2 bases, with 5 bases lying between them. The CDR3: CACRTYNEQFF. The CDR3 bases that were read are TGTGCCTGCAGGACCTACAATGAG.

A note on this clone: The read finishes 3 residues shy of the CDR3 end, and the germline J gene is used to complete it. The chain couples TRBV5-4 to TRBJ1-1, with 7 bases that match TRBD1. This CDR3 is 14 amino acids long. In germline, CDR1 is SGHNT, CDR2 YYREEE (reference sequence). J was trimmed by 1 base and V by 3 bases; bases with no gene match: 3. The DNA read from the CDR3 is TGTGCCAGCAGCTACCGGGACAGGAACACTGAA. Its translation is CASSYRDRNTE. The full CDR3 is CASSYRDRNTEAFF.

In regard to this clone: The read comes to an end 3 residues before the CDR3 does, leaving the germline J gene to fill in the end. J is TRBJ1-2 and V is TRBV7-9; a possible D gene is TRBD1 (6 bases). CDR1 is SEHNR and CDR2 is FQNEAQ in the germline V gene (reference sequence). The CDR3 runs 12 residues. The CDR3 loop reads CASSLDRAGYTF. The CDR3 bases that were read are TGTGCCAGCAGCTTAGACAGGGCCGGC.

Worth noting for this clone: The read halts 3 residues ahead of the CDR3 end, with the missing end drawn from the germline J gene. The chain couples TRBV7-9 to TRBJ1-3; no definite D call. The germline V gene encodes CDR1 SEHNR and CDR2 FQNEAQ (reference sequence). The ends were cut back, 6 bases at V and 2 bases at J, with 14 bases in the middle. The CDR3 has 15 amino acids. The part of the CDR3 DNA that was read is TGTGCCAGCAGACCTCTAGGAGGTGCTGGAAACACC. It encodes CASRPLGGAGNT. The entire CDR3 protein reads CASRPLGGAGNTIYF.

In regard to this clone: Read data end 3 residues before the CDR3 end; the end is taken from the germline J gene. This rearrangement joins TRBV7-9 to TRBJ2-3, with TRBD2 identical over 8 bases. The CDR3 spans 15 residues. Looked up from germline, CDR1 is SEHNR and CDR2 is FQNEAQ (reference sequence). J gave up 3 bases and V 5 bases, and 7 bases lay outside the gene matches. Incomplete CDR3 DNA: TGTGCCAGCAGCCCCAGACTAGCGCGTACAGATACG. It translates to CASSPRLARTDT. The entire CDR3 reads CASSPRLARTDTQYF. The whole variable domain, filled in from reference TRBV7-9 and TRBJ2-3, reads DTGVSQNPRHKITKRGQNVTFRCDPISEHNRLYWYRQTLGQGPEFLTYFQNEAQLEKSRLLSDRFSAERPKGSFSTLEIQRTEQGDSAMYLCASSPRLARTDTQYFGPGTRLTVL.

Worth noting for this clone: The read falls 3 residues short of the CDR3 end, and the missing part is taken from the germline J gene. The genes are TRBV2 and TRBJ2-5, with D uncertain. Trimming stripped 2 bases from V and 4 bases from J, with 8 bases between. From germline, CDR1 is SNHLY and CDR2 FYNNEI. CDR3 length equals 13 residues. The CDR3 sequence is CASSEKVSETQYF. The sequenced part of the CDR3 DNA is TGTGCCAGCAGTGAAAAGGTATCAGAGACC.

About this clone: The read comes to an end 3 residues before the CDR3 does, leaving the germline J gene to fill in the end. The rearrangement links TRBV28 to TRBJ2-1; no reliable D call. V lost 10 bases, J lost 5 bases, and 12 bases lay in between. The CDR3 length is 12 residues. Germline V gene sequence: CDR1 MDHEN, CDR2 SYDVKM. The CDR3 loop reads CATLGTDNEQFF. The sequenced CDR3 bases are TGTGCCACTCTCGGTACCGACAATGAG.

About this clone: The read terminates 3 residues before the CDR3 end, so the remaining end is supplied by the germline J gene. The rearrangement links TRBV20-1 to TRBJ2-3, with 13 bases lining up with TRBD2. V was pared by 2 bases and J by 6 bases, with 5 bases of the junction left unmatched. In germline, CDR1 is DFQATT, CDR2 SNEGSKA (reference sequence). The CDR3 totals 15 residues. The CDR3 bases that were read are TGCAGTGCTAGAAGACTAGCGGGGGGATCGGATACG. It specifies CSARRLAGGSDT. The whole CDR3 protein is CSARRLAGGSDTQYF.

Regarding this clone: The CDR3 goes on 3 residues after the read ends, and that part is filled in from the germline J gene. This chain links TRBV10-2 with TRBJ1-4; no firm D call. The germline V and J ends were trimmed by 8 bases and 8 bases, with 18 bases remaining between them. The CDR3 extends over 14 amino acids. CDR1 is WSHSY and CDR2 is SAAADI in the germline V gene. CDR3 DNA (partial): TGCGCCAGCTCCTCAGGCGGGGTGGGCGAAAAA. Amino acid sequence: CASSSGGVGEK. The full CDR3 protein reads CASSSGGVGEKLFF.

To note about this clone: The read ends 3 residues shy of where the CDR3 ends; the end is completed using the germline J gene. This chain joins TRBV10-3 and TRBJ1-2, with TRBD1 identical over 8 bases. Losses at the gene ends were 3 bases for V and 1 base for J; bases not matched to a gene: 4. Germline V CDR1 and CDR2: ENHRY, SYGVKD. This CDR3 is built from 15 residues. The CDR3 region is CAISDSTGDNYGYTF. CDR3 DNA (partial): TGTGCCATCAGTGACTCGACAGGGGATAACTATGGC.

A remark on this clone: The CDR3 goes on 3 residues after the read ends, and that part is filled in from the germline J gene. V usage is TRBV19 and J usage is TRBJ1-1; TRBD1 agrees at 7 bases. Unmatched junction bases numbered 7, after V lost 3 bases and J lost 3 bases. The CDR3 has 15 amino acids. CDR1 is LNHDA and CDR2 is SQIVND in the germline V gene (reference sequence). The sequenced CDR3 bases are TGTGCCAGTAGTATCGGACAGGAGACTTACACTGAA. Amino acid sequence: CASSIGQETYTE. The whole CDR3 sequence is CASSIGQETYTEAFF.

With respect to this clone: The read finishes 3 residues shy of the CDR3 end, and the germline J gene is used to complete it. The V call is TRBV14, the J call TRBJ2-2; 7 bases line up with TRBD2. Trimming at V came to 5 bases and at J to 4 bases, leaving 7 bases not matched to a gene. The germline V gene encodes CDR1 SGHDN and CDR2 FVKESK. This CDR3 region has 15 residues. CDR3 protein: CASSGGGLITGELFF. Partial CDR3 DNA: TGTGCCAGCAGCGGCGGGGGTTTGATCACCGGGGAG.

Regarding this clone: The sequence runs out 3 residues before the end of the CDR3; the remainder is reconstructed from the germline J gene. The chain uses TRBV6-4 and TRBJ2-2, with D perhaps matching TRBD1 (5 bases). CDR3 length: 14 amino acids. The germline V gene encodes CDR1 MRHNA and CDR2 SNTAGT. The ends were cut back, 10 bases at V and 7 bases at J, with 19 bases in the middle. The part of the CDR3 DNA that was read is TGTGCCACCGCGCAGGGCCGCGGCGACGGGGAG. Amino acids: CATAQGRGDGE. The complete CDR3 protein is CATAQGRGDGELFF.

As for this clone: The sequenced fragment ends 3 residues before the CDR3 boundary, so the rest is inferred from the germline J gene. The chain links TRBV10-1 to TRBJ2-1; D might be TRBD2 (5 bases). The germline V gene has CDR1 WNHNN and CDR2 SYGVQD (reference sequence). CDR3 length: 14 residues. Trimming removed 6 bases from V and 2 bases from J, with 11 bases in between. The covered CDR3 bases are TGCGCCAGCAGCTGGACTCCGACCTACAATGAG. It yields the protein CASSWTPTYNE. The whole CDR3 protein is CASSWTPTYNEQFF.

Here the CDR3 reads CSARDLDRGNTIYF. CDR3 DNA (partial): TGCAGTGCTAGAGATCTCGACAGGGGCAACACC. The chain combines TRBV20-1 with TRBJ1-3; the match to TRBD1 covers 8 bases. The read halts 3 residues ahead of the CDR3 end, with the missing end drawn from the germline J gene. V shed 0 bases, J shed 7 bases, and the junction held 5 bases outside the gene matches. Germline V gene sequence: CDR1 DFQATT, CDR2 SNEGSKA (reference sequence). The CDR3 contains 14 residues.

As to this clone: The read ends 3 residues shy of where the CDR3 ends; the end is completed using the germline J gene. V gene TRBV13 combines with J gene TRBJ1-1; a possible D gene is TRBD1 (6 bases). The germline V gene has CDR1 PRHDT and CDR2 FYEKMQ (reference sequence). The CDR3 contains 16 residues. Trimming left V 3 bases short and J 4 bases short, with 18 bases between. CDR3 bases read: TGTGCCAGCAGCTTTGGAAAAAACTCAGGGGTCACTGAA. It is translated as CASSFGKNSGVTE. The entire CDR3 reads CASSFGKNSGVTEAFF.

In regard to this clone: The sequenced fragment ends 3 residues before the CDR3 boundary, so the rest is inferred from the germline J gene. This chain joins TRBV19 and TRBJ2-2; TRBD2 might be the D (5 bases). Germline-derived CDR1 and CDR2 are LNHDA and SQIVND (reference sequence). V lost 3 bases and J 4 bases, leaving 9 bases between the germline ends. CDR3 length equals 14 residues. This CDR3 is CASSIAGGTGELFF. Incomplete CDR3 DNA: TGTGCCAGTAGTATTGCGGGCGGCACCGGGGAG.